Below are 21 T cell receptor beta chains sequenced from a single sample in a study of beta chain features in type 1 diabetes. All of the isolated RNA was reverse transcribed, so expressed TCRB transcripts were sequenced. Profiled with immunoSEQ multiplex PCR; TCRdb holds only in-frame clones, not every one. This table has 150,000 or so clones, just over 9% appearing once. The sequencing sample was made of central memory CD4+ T cells from blood. The receptors were gathered from a man aged 18-30 years in good health.

This clone was detected a few times. The rearrangement links TRBV7-2 to TRBJ1-2; 7 bases are shared with TRBD1. Losses at the gene ends were 1 base for V and 8 bases for J; bases not matched to a gene: 7. The CDR3 extends over 14 amino acids. Germline CDR1 is SGHTA and CDR2 is FQGNSA. The DNA for the CDR3 is TGTGCCAGCAGCTTAGGAAGGGGGCAAGAAGGCTACACCTTC. Protein sequence: CASSLGRGQEGYTF.

This clone was detected only a few times. The rearrangement links TRBV16 to TRBJ1-4, with D possibly matching TRBD1 (5 bases). The germline CDR1 and CDR2 sequences are KGHSY and FQNENV. There are 17 residues in the CDR3. The V end was cut by 1 base, the J end by 0 bases, with 12 bases between. In DNA, the CDR3 is TGTGCCAGCAGCCAATATTCCGTGACAGCAACTAATGAAAAACTGTTTTTT. Translating gives CASSQYSVTATNEKLFF.

This clone showed up just a few times. V and J are TRBV27 and TRBJ1-5; 9 bases are a match to TRBD1. CDR3 size: 16 residues. The J segment lost 2 bases and the V segment lost 6 bases, leaving 8 bases of the junction unmatched. Germline V gene data show CDR1 as MNHEY and CDR2 as SMNVEV (reference sequence). CDR3 bases: TGTGCCAGCAGAGCCAGACAGGGGGGCGGCAATCAGCCCCAGCATTTT. Amino acid sequence: CASRARQGGGNQPQHF.

The rearrangement links TRBV4-1 to TRBJ2-6; 7 bases agree with TRBD1. The CDR3 spans 18 residues. Germline V CDR1 and CDR2: MGHRA, YSYEKL. The J segment lost 0 bases and the V segment lost 6 bases, leaving 11 bases of the junction unmatched. The CDR3 DNA follows: TGCGCCAGCAGTCTAGACAGGGATACGATCTCTGGGGCCAACGTCCTGACTTTC. Encoded protein: CASSLDRDTISGANVLTF.

This clone has only a few counts. V gene TRBV19 combines with J gene TRBJ2-1, with D possibly matching TRBD2 (7 bases). V was trimmed by 7 bases and J by 4 bases, leaving 23 bases between them. The CDR3 runs 17 residues. Germline V CDR1 and CDR2: LNHDA, SQIVND (reference sequence). DNA for the CDR3: TGTGCCAGTACCGACCGGGGAGGGGGTCGGCGTTACAATGAGCAGTTCTTC. It translates to CASTDRGGGRRYNEQFF.

This clone was picked up a small number of times. The chain joins TRBV25-1 to TRBJ2-7; 9 bases align to TRBD1. The germline V gene encodes CDR1 MGHDK and CDR2 SYGVNS. The V gene end was trimmed by 4 bases and the J gene end by 1 base; junction bases not matched to a gene: 8. This CDR3 is 16 amino acids long. CDR3 in amino acids: CASSAPGTGSSYEQYF. CDR3 sequence (DNA): TGTGCCAGCAGTGCTCCCGGGACAGGGTCTTCCTACGAGCAGTACTTC.

This sequence joins TRBV6-5 and TRBJ1-2; tentatively, D is TRBD1 (5 bases). V was pared by 2 bases and J by 3 bases, with 13 bases between. CDR1 is MNHEY and CDR2 is SVGAGI in the germline V gene. This CDR3 spans 15 amino acids. CDR3 sequence: CASSYLSPGDYGYTF. The CDR3 region has the DNA TGTGCCAGCAGTTACCTCTCCCCGGGGGACTATGGCTACACCTTC.

The chain joins TRBV2 to TRBJ2-3; TRBD2 agrees at 7 bases. Losses at the gene ends were 6 bases for V and 4 bases for J; bases not matched to a gene: 16. This CDR3 contains 17 residues. CDR1 is SNHLY and CDR2 is FYNNEI in the germline V gene. DNA for the CDR3: TGTGCCAGCAGGAGCCTCACTCTAGCGGAGGTGCCAGATACGCAGTATTTT. This gives the protein CASRSLTLAEVPDTQYF.

V and J are TRBV28 and TRBJ1-6; TRBD1 matches at 10 bases. Germline-derived CDR1 and CDR2 are MDHEN and SYDVKM. V gave up 8 bases and J gave up 8 bases; unmatched junction bases: 9. The CDR3 runs 15 residues. CDR3 in amino acids: CASARQGAVYSPLHF. The CDR3 region has the DNA TGTGCCAGCGCCCGACAGGGGGCGGTGTATTCACCCCTCCACTTT.

This clone appeared a few times. The chain couples TRBV30 to TRBJ1-2; a weak D match, TRBD1 (5 bases). The germline V and J ends were trimmed by 0 bases and 7 bases, with 18 bases remaining between them. The CDR3 contains 15 residues. CDR1 and CDR2 (germline): GTSNPN, SVGIG (reference sequence). CDR3 in DNA: TGTGCCTGGAGTGTACAAGGTTATCAGGGTAGTGGCTACACCTTC. Translated: CAWSVQGYQGSGYTF. The full variable domain, completed using reference TRBV30 and TRBJ1-2, is SQTIHQWPATLVQPVGSPLSLECTVEGTSNPNLYWYRQAAGRGLQLLFYSVGIGQISSEVPQNLSASRPQDRQFILSSKKLLLSDSGFYLCAWSVQGYQGSGYTFGSGTRLTVV.

This clone occurred many times. The chain is built from TRBV7-2 and TRBJ2-5; 9 bases align to TRBD1. With 5 bases clipped from V and 4 bases from J, the junction kept 5 bases outside the gene matches. Germline CDR1 is SGHTA and CDR2 is FQGNSA. The CDR3 has 14 residues. CDR3 in amino acids: CASSPGTGSETQYF. The DNA for the CDR3 is TGTGCCAGCAGCCCCGGGACAGGGTCAGAGACCCAGTACTTC.

A few counts support this clone. The CDR3 DNA reads as TGTGCCAGCAGCCGTCCCGATCAGCCCCAGCATTTT. Translated, it gives CASSRPDQPQHF. This rearrangement joins TRBV27 to TRBJ1-5; D call uncertain. The CDR3 has 12 amino acids. Germline V CDR1 and CDR2: MNHEY, SMNVEV (reference sequence). Trimming removed 6 bases at V and 5 bases at J, with 8 bases between.

This sequence joins TRBV21-1 and TRBJ2-7; the table's D call TRBD1 went unverified against the DNA. TRBV21-1 is marked as a pseudogene. The CDR3 is 15 amino acids. The CDR3 loop reads CASSAIQGHPCEQYF. The CDR3 DNA follows: TGTGCCAGCAGCGCTATACAGGGGCACCCCTGCGAGCAGTACTTC.

The CDR3 sequence: CASSLLGQPEETQYF. CDR3 sequence (DNA): TGTGCCAGCAGCTTGCTGGGACAGCCCGAAGAGACCCAGTACTTC. This rearrangement joins TRBV5-4 to TRBJ2-5; TRBD1 aligns across 7 bases. The CDR3 consists of 15 residues. Germline V gene sequence: CDR1 SGHNT, CDR2 YYREEE (reference sequence). Germline trimming cut 1 base from V and 3 bases from J; bases unmatched to any gene: 6.

This clone was seen many times. The rearrangement links TRBV29-1 to TRBJ2-4; no reliable D call. The CDR3 runs to 13 residues. Germline V gene data show CDR1 as SQVTM and CDR2 as ANQGSEA. Trimming took off 4 bases at V and 0 bases at J, with 7 bases between the two ends. In DNA form, the CDR3 reads TGCAGCGTTGCTGGAGTAGCCAAAAACATTCAGTACTTC. Translating it yields CSVAGVAKNIQYF.

The rearrangement uses TRBV6-6 and TRBJ2-1, with 13 bases matching TRBD2. The V gene's germline CDR1 is MNHNY and CDR2 SVGAGI (reference sequence). The CDR3 spans 15 residues. With 5 bases clipped from V and 6 bases from J, the junction kept 4 bases outside the gene matches. The CDR3 protein is CASSRGLAGVNEQFF. The CDR3 bases are TGTGCCAGCAGTCGTGGACTAGCGGGGGTCAATGAGCAGTTCTTC.

The rearrangement links TRBV7-3 to TRBJ2-5, with no clear D. With 2 bases removed from V and 1 base from J, the gap between germline ends came to 14 bases. The CDR3 is made up of 16 amino acids. Germline V gene lookup returns CDR1 SGHTA and CDR2 FQGTGA. The CDR3 DNA is TGTGCCAGCAGCTTACTCGTACCTCTAGGCCAAGAGACCCAGTACTTC. Its protein is CASSLLVPLGQETQYF. Full variable domain (outside the CDR3, taken from reference TRBV7-3 and TRBJ2-5): GAGVSQTPSNKVTEKGKYVELRCDPISGHTALYWYRQSLGQGPEFLIYFQGTGAADDSGLPNDRFFAVRPEGSVSTLKIQRTERGDSAVYLCASSLLVPLGQETQYFGPGTRLLVL.

This clone was detected only a few times. The chain has TRBV10-1 and TRBJ2-7, with TRBD1 identical over 7 bases. Germline V CDR1 and CDR2: WNHNN, SYGVQD (reference sequence). V was pared by 5 bases and J by 13 bases, with 8 bases of the junction left unmatched. The CDR3 is 11 residues long. The chain's CDR3 is CASSLSRDSYF. CDR3 sequence (DNA): TGCGCCAGCAGTTTGTCCCGGGACAGTTACTTC.

This clone was counted only a few times. This chain uses TRBV6-5 with TRBJ2-7; 7 bases are a match to TRBD1. The germline CDR1 and CDR2 sequences are MNHEY and SVGAGI. The length of the CDR3 is 13 residues. Germline trimming cut 6 bases from V and 1 base from J; bases unmatched to any gene: 3. The CDR3 sequence is CASSPRGSYEQYF. The CDR3 region has the DNA TGTGCCAGCAGCCCCAGGGGGTCCTACGAGCAGTACTTC.

The chain recombines TRBV20-1 with TRBJ2-3; D is uncertain. The CDR3 is 11 amino acids. The V end lost 6 bases, the J end lost 6 bases, and 10 bases lay between the germline ends. CDR1 and CDR2 (germline): DFQATT, SNEGSKA (reference sequence). CDR3 in DNA: TGCAGTGCCACTCTTGAGGATACGCAGTATTTT. It is translated as CSATLEDTQYF.

This clone was found a few times. V gene TRBV7-2 combines with J gene TRBJ2-3; the D gene is possibly TRBD2 (6 bases). The length of the CDR3 is 14 residues. Germline CDR1 reads SGHTA; CDR2 reads FQGNSA. Trimming removed 4 bases at V and 4 bases at J, with 12 bases between. In nucleotides, the CDR3 is TGTGCCAGCAGCTCGGGGGTGGGGGCAGATACGCAGTATTTT. Amino acids: CASSSGVGADTQYF. The full variable domain, rest sourced from reference TRBV7-2 and TRBJ2-3, is GAGVSQSPSNKVTEKGKDVELRCDPISGHTALYWYRQSLGQGLEFLIYFQGNSAPDKSGLPSDRFSAERTGGSVSTLTIQRTQQEDSAVYLCASSSGVGADTQYFGPGTRLTVL.